The 6 T cell receptor beta chains reported below all come from one sample, sequenced in a study of blood T cells in healthy people across ages. The authors ran a second PCR of about 7 to 11 cycles using a sample-barcoded 5' primer and a J-beta primer mix. TCRdb reprocessed the 5' RACE reads via MiXCR and lists one record per CDR3 protein. The data show approximately 900,000 distinct CDR3 sequences, about 27% seen once. Separately, the same data were catalogued under a study of T cells of mothers and their children.

Sequenced material: blood. The receptors originated from a woman between 40 and 50 years old in good health.

This clonotype was counted at least ten times. V and J are TRBV7-2 and TRBJ1-1; D is ambiguous. CDR3 length: 14 residues. V gave up 1 base and J gave up 2 bases, with 8 bases separating them. Looked up from germline, CDR1 is SGHTA and CDR2 is FQGNSA. The CDR3 loop reads CASSLDQINTEAFF. The CDR3 coding sequence is TGTGCCAGCAGCTTAGACCAAATTAACACTGAAGCTTTCTTT.

This clonotype was seen repeatedly, ten times or more. The chain is built from TRBV2 and TRBJ1-5; 10 nucleotides match TRBD1. Germline loops: CDR1 SNHLY, CDR2 FYNNEI. V was pared by 4 bases and J by 1 base, with 10 bases of the junction left unmatched. This CDR3 comprises 18 residues. This CDR3 reads CASSVIRDRGSSNQPQHF. As DNA, the CDR3 is TGTGCCAGCAGTGTAATTAGGGACAGGGGCTCGAGCAATCAGCCCCAGCATTTT.

This chain joins TRBV5-1 and TRBJ1-1; TRBD1 matches 7 bases. With V trimmed by 3 bases and J by 2 bases, 10 bases remained unmatched. CDR1 SGHRS and CDR2 YFSETQ come from the germline V gene. The CDR3 has 16 residues. In DNA, the CDR3 is TGCGCCAGCAGCTGGGTTAGGACAGGAAAAAACACTGAAGCTTTCTTT. Translating it yields CASSWVRTGKNTEAFF.

This clonotype has a count of ten or more. The rearrangement links TRBV5-1 to TRBJ2-7, with a tentative D call TRBD2 (6 bases). V shed 4 bases and J shed 2 bases, with 31 bases lying between them. Germline lookup yields CDR1 SGHRS and CDR2 YFSETQ. The CDR3 totals 20 residues. CDR3 region: CASSPFGGSRQVVMTYEQYF. CDR3 DNA: TGCGCCAGCAGCCCCTTTGGGGGGAGTAGACAAGTAGTTATGACCTACGAGCAGTACTTC. The full variable domain, with the rest looked up from reference TRBV5-1 and TRBJ2-7, is KAGVTQTPRYLIKTRGQQVTLSCSPISGHRSVSWYQQTPGQGLQFLFEYFSETQRNKGNFPGRFSGRQFSNSRSEMNVSTLELGDSALYLCASSPFGGSRQVVMTYEQYFGPGTRLTVT.

In its sample, this clonotype was seen a few times. CDR3 DNA sequence: TGTGCCAGCACCAGGGGCCCTTCGGGTGTTGGGGCCAACGTCCTGACTTTC. It encodes CASTRGPSGVGANVLTF. V and J are TRBV12-3 or TRBV12-4 and TRBJ2-6, with a tentative D call TRBD1 (6 bases). The CDR3 runs 17 residues. Trimming removed 7 bases from V and 3 bases from J, with 19 bases in between.

This clonotype has just a few counts. The chain joins TRBV20-1 to TRBJ2-3, with D tentatively TRBD1 (6 bases). The CDR3 is 14 amino acids. The ends were cut back, 6 bases at V and 2 bases at J, with 15 bases in the middle. CDR1 DFQATT and CDR2 SNEGSKA come from the germline V gene (reference sequence). CDR3 amino acids: CSASPHRDTDTQYF. In DNA, the CDR3 is TGCAGTGCAAGCCCCCACAGGGACACAGATACGCAGTATTTT.